These 13 T cell receptor beta chains share one sample of origin, sequenced in a study of T cell responses to AZD1222 COVID-19 vaccine. Generated by immunoSEQ multiplex PCR, the TCRdb table keeps only in-frame clones and is missing some. The sample has about 92,000 clones, about 90% seen once. The specimen comprised peripheral blood, sampled on day 0 of AZD1222 vaccination. The receptors originated from an adult in good health.

V is TRBV29-1 and J is TRBJ2-7; D unclear. CDR1 is SQVTM and CDR2 is ANQGSEA in the germline V gene. This CDR3 has 11 amino acids. The ends were cut back, 4 bases at V and 2 bases at J, with 6 bases in the middle. CDR3 amino acids: CSVGGTYEQYF. As DNA, the CDR3 is TGCAGCGTTGGAGGAACCTACGAGCAGTACTTC.

The chain recombines TRBV19 with TRBJ2-7, with TRBD2 matching over 14 bases. The V and J ends lost 5 bases and 3 bases, in that order; junction bases with no gene match: 12. The germline V gene encodes CDR1 LNHDA and CDR2 SQIVND (reference sequence). The CDR3 is 18 amino acids. The CDR3 DNA follows: TGTGCCAGTAGTGAGGGACTAGCGGGAGTGGGTGACGTCTACGAGCAGTACTTC. Amino acid sequence: CASSEGLAGVGDVYEQYF.

This chain uses TRBV7-2 with TRBJ1-2, with 7 bases matching TRBD1. From germline, CDR1 is SGHTA and CDR2 FQGNSA. The CDR3 contains 15 residues. V was pared by 5 bases and J by 4 bases, with 10 bases of the junction left unmatched. As DNA, the CDR3 is TGTGCCAGCAGCCCATACGACAGGGACTCCTATGGCTACACCTTC. Encoded protein: CASSPYDRDSYGYTF.

V gene TRBV12-5 combines with J gene TRBJ2-1; D call uncertain. The germline CDR1 and CDR2 sequences are LGHNT and FRNRAP. This CDR3 contains 14 residues. V was shortened by 6 bases and J by 3 bases, with 12 bases between the two germline ends. DNA for the CDR3: TGTGCTAGTGGCCCTCAAGGGTACTACAATGAGCAGTTCTTC. This sequence encodes CASGPQGYYNEQFF.

CDR3 DNA sequence: TGTGCCAGCAGCACCCGGACCTACTTAGCGGGGAAGACTAGCACAGATACGCAGTATTTT. Translation: CASSTRTYLAGKTSTDTQYF. The chain combines TRBV13 with TRBJ2-3; 8 nucleotides line up with TRBD2. CDR3 length: 20 amino acids. Germline V gene lookup returns CDR1 PRHDT and CDR2 FYEKMQ (reference sequence). V was pared by 5 bases and J by 0 bases, with 19 bases of the junction left unmatched.

This clone was seen once. J is TRBJ2-5 and V is TRBV19, with D perhaps TRBD1 (6 bases). V was pared by 4 bases and J by 3 bases, with 18 bases between. The V gene's germline CDR1 is LNHDA and CDR2 SQIVND (reference sequence). This CDR3 spans 16 amino acids. CDR3 sequence: CASSKAPSTGKETQYF. The CDR3 DNA sequence: TGTGCCAGTAGTAAGGCACCTTCAACAGGGAAAGAGACCCAGTACTTC.

This clone was observed a single time. The chain is built from TRBV7-9 and TRBJ2-1, with D hard to call. The CDR3 is 13 amino acids. Germline CDR1 and CDR2: SEHNR and FQNEAQ (reference sequence). Trimming took off 1 base at V and 5 bases at J, with 6 bases between the two ends. The chain's CDR3 is CASSLGTDNEQFF. The CDR3 coding sequence is TGTGCCAGCAGCTTAGGCACTGACAATGAGCAGTTCTTC.

For this clone: At one end the junction does not follow the germline gene, possibly because of a read error. The V and J genes are TRBV7-9 and TRBJ2-7, with D maybe TRBD2 (5 bases). The CDR3 length is 13 residues. Germline V gives CDR1 SEHNR, CDR2 FQNEAQ (reference sequence). The CDR3 reads CASSRTDSHEQYF. The CDR3 DNA reads TGTGCCAGCAGTCGCACGGACTCCCACGAGCAGTACTTC.

The chain uses TRBV14 and TRBJ2-5, with D unresolved. Germline values: CDR1 SGHDN, CDR2 FVKESK. CDR3 length equals 15 residues. The V gene lost 0 bases and the J gene lost 5 bases, with 13 bases spanning the gap. CDR3 coding DNA: TGTGCCAGCAGCCAAGATCGGCGGTCGTGGGAGACCCAGTACTTC. Amino acids: CASSQDRRSWETQYF.

This sequence joins TRBV3-1 (or the pseudogene TRBV3-2) and TRBJ2-1; TRBD2 agrees at 10 bases. The CDR3 has 15 residues. From germline, CDR1 is LGHDT and CDR2 YNNKEL (reference sequence). Unmatched junction bases numbered 5, after V lost 1 base and J lost 8 bases. CDR3 region: CASSQASSGSYEQFF. In nucleotides, the CDR3 is TGTGCCAGCAGCCAAGCTTCTAGCGGGAGCTATGAGCAGTTCTTC.

The V and J genes are TRBV3-1 (or the pseudogene TRBV3-2) and TRBJ1-2; the D gene is possibly TRBD1 (5 bases). CDR1 LGHDT and CDR2 YNNKEL come from the germline V gene (reference sequence). Trimming took 0 bases from V and 3 from J, leaving 8 bases between them. CDR3 length: 14 residues. CDR3 sequence: CASSQDGGDYGYTF. The CDR3 DNA reads as TGTGCCAGCAGCCAAGATGGAGGGGACTATGGCTACACCTTC.

Comment on this clone: Other DNA sequences in this specimen translate into the identical CDR3. The CDR3 DNA is TGTGCCAGCAGCCGAAGGGGGTCCTACGAGCAGTACTTC. Protein: CASSRRGSYEQYF. This chain connects TRBV27 to TRBJ2-7; the D gene is possibly TRBD1 (6 bases). The CDR3 loop spans 13 amino acids. Trimming removed 6 bases at V and 1 base at J, with 10 bases between. Germline CDR1 and CDR2: MNHEY and SMNVEV (reference sequence).

The CDR3 loop is CASSETGQGANEQFF. The CDR3 DNA sequence: TGTGCCAGCAGTGAAACGGGACAGGGGGCGAATGAGCAGTTCTTC. The J gene is TRBJ2-1, the V gene TRBV6-1; 12 nucleotides match TRBD1. The germline V gene has CDR1 MNHNS and CDR2 SASEGT. The CDR3 consists of 15 residues. V dropped 2 bases and J dropped 7; count of bases not matched to a gene: 3.